This is a list of T cell receptor beta chains from one sample in a study of somatic mutations in cytotoxic T cells in rheumatoid arthritis. TCRdb's table, derived via immunoSEQ multiplex PCR, lists solely in-frame clones and lacks some. The sample records 5,500 to 6,000 clones, roughly 80% being singletons. Sequencing used CD8+ T cells sorted from blood. Every receptor here comes from an adult with rheumatoid arthritis. Both conserved end residues are part of each CDR3. Each record gives: CDR3 protein, CDR3 DNA, D gene, clone size, V gene, CDR3 length, J gene. D genes are given only for firm matches. Size values are once, few and many counts, or a class for expanded clones, and some rows have none.

CAWSVGGRDTGELFF	TGTGCCTGGAGTGTAGGCGGGAGGGACACCGGGGAGCTGTTTTTT	TRBD2	.	TRBV30	15	TRBJ2-2
CASRPGQAGNTIYF	TGTGCCAGCAGACCCGGACAGGCTGGAAACACCATATATTTT	TRBD1	.	TRBV5-5	14	TRBJ1-3
CASSYSRTGGTEAFF	TGTGCCAGCAGTTACAGCCGGACAGGGGGCACTGAAGCTTTCTTT	TRBD1	once	TRBV6-5	15	TRBJ1-1
CASGFFSVLAGGSYNEQFF	TGTGCTAGTGGTTTCTTCTCTGTATTAGCGGGAGGCTCCTACAATGAGCAGTTCTTC	TRBD2	.	TRBV12-5	19	TRBJ2-1
CSVVQGVHEQYF	TGCAGCGTTGTACAGGGGGTCCACGAGCAGTACTTC	TRBD1	.	TRBV29-1	12	TRBJ2-7
CASSQGDVGSWQYF	TGCGCCAGCAGCCAAGGGGACGTGGGTTCATGGCAGTACTTC	.	.	TRBV4-3	14	TRBJ2-7
CASRTGQETQYF	TGTGCCAGCAGGACAGGGCAAGAGACCCAGTACTTC	TRBD1	.	TRBV27	12	TRBJ2-5
CASRRWTGATWGSPLHF	TGTGCCAGCAGAAGATGGACAGGCGCAACCTGGGGTTCACCCCTCCACTTT	TRBD1	.	TRBV19	17	TRBJ1-6
CASRAGGSTDTQYF	TGTGCCAGCAGAGCGGGAGGATCCACAGATACGCAGTATTTT	TRBD2	.	TRBV6-4	14	TRBJ2-3
CASSPRTSGRVYTGELFF	TGTGCCAGCAGCCCCCGGACTAGCGGGAGGGTATACACCGGGGAGCTGTTTTTT	TRBD2	.	TRBV7-6	18	TRBJ2-2
CASRVGASTDTQYF	TGTGCCAGCAGAGTAGGGGCTAGCACAGATACGCAGTATTTT	.	.	TRBV27	14	TRBJ2-3
CASSLPQREPPYEQYF	TGTGCCAGCAGCCTCCCCCAGCGGGAGCCCCCCTACGAGCAGTACTTC	TRBD2	.	TRBV7-9	16	TRBJ2-7
CASSLYSMNTEAFF	TGCGCCAGCAGCTTGTACAGCATGAACACTGAAGCTTTCTTT	.	.	TRBV5-1	14	TRBJ1-1
CASSVSGSVTGELFF	TGTGCCAGCAGCGTCAGCGGGAGTGTCACCGGGGAGCTGTTTTTT	TRBD2	.	TRBV9	15	TRBJ2-2
CASSMTGAHEQFF	TGTGCCAGCAGCATGACAGGGGCCCATGAGCAGTTCTTC	.	.	TRBV21-1	13	TRBJ2-1
CASSESGSSYNEQFF	TGTGCCAGTAGTGAGAGCGGGAGTTCGTACAATGAGCAGTTCTTC	TRBD2	.	TRBV19	15	TRBJ2-1
CASSLFMYQPQHF	TGTGCCAGCAGTTTATTTATGTATCAGCCCCAGCATTTT	.	.	TRBV27	13	TRBJ1-5
CASSPLPGTSGTAEQYF	TGTGCCAGCAGCCCCCTCCCCGGGACTAGCGGTACTGCCGAGCAGTACTTC	TRBD2	once	TRBV7-9	17	TRBJ2-7